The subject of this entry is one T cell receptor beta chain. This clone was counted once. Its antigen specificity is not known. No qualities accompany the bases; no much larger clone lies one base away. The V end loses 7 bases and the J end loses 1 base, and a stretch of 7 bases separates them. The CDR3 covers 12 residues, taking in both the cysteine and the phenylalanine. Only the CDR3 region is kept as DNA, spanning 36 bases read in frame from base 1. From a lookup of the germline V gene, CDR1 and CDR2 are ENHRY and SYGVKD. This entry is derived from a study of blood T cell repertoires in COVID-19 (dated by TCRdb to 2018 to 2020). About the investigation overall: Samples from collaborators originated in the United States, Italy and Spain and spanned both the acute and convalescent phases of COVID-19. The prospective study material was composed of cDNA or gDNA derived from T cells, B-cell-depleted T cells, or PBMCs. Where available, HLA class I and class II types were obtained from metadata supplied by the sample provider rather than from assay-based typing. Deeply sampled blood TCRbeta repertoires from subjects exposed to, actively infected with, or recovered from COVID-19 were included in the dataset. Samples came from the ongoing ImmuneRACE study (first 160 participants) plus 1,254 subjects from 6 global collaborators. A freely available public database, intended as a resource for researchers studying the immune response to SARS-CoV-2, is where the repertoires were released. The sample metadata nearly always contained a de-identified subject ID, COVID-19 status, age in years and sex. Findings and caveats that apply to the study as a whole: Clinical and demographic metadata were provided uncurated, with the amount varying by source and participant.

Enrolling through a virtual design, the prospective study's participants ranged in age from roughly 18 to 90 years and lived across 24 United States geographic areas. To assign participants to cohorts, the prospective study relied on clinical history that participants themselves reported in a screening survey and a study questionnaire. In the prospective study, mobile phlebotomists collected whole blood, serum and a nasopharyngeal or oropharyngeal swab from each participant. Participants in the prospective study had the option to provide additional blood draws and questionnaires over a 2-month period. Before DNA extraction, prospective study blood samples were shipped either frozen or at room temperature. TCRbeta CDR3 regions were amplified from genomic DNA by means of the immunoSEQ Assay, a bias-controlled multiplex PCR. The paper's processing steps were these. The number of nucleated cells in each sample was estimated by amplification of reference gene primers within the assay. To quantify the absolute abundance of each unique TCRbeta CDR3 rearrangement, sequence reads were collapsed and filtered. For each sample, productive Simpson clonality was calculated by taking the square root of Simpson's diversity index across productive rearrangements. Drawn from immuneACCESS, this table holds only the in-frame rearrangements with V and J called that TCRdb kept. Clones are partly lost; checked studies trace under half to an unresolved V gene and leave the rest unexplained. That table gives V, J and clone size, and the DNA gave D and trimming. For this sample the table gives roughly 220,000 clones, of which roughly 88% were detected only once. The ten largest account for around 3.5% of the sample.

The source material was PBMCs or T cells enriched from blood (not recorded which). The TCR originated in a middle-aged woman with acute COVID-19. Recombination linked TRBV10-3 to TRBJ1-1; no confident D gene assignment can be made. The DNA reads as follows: TGTGCCATCAATGACCGGAACACTGAAGCTTTCTTT. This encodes CAINDRNTEAFF.